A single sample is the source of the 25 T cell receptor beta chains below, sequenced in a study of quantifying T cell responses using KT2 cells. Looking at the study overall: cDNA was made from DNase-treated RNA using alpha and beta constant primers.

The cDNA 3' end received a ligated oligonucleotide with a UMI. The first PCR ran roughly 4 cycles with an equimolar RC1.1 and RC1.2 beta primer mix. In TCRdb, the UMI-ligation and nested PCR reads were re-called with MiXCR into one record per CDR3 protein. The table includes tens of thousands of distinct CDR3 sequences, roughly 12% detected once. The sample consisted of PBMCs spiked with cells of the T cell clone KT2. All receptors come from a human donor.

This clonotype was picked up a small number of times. The CDR3 spells CASSATRGGTEAFF. CDR3 in DNA: TGTGCCAGCAGTGCCACTAGGGGGGGCACTGAAGCTTTCTTT. V is TRBV27 and J is TRBJ1-1; D possibly corresponds to TRBD1 (6 bases). CDR1 is MNHEY and CDR2 is SMNVEV in the germline V gene (reference sequence). V was pared by 5 bases and J by 4 bases, with 14 bases between. There are 14 residues in the CDR3.

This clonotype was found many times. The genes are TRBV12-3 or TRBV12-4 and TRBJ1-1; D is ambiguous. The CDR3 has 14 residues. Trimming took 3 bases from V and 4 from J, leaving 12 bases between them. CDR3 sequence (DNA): TGTGCCAGCAGTTTTAGGAGATCGGGCACTGAAGCTTTCTTT. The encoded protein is CASSFRRSGTEAFF.

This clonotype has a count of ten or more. CDR3: CASSQEGTSGGDTQYF. CDR3 nucleotides: TGCGCCAGCAGCCAAGAGGGGACTAGCGGGGGAGATACGCAGTATTTT. V is TRBV4-3 and J is TRBJ2-3, with 14 bases that match TRBD2. This CDR3 region has 16 residues. After removal of 0 bases from V and 5 bases from J, the junction contained 1 base not matched to a gene. The germline gives CDR1 LGHNA, CDR2 YSLEER.

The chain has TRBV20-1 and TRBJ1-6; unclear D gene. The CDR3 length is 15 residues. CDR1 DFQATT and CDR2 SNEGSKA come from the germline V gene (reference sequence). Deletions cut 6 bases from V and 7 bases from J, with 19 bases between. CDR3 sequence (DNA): TGCAGTGCCCGGGAGGCTCTGTACCAAAATTCACCCCTCCACTTT. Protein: CSAREALYQNSPLHF.

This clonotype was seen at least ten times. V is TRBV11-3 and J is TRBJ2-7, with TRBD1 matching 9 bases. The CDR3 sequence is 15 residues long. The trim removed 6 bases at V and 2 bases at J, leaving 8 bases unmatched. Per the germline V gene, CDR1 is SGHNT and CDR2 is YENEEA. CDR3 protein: CASSNRQGETYEQYF. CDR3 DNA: TGTGCCAGCAGTAATCGACAGGGGGAAACCTACGAGCAGTACTTC.

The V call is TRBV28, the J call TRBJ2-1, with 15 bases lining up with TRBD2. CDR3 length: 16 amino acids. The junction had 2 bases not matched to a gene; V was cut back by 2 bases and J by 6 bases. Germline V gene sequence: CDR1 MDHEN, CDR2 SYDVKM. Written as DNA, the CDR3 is TGTGCCAGCAGTTTAAAGGGACTAGCGGGGGGCAATGAGCAGTTCTTC. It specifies CASSLKGLAGGNEQFF.

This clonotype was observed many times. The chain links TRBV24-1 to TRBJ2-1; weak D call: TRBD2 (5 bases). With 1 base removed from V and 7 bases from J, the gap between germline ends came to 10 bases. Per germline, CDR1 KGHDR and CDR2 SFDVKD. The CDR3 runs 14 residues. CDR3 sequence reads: CATSDFREGNEQFF. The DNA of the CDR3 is TGTGCCACCAGTGATTTCCGGGAAGGGAATGAGCAGTTCTTC.

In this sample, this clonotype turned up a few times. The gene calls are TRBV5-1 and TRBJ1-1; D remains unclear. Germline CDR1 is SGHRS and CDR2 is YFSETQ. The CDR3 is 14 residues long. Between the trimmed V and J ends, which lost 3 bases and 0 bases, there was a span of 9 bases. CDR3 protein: CASSYGQMNTEAFF. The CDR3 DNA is TGCGCCAGCAGCTACGGTCAGATGAACACTGAAGCTTTCTTT.

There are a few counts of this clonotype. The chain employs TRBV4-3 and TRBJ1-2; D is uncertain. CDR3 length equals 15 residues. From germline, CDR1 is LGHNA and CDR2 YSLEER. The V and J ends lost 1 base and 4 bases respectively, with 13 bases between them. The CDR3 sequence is CASSQVIGVLYGYTF. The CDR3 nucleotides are TGCGCCAGCAGCCAAGTTATCGGGGTTCTCTATGGCTACACCTTC.

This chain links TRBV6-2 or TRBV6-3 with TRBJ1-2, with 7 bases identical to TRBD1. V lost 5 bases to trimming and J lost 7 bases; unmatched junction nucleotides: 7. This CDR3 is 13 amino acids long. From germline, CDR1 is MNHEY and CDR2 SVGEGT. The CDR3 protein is CASSLDRVRGYTF. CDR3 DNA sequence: TGTGCCAGCAGTCTCGACAGGGTCCGTGGCTACACCTTC.

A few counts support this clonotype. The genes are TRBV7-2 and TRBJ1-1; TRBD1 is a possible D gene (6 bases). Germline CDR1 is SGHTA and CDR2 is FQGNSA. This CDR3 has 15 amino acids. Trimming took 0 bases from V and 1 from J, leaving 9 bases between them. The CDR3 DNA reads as TGTGCCAGCAGCTTAGCGGGGGGCCGGAACACTGAAGCTTTCTTT. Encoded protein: CASSLAGGRNTEAFF.

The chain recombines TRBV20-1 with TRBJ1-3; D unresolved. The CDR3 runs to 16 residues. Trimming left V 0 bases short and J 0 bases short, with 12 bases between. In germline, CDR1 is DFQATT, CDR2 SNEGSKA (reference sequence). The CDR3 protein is CSARDETGISGNTIYF. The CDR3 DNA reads TGCAGTGCTAGAGATGAGACGGGTATCTCTGGAAACACCATATATTTT.

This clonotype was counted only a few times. CDR3 nucleotide sequence: TGTGCCAGCAGCCAGGTAGCAGTAGATACGCAGTATTTT. It codes for CASSQVAVDTQYF. J is TRBJ2-3 and V is TRBV14, with no clear D. V gave up 3 bases and J gave up 5 bases, with 9 bases separating them. The V gene's germline CDR1 is SGHDN and CDR2 FVKESK. The CDR3 totals 13 residues.

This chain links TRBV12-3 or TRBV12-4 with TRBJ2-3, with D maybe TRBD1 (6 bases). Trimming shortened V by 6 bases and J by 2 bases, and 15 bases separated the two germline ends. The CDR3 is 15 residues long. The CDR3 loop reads CASSDTGLVTDTQYF. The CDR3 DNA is TGTGCCAGCAGCGACACAGGGTTGGTCACAGATACGCAGTATTTT.

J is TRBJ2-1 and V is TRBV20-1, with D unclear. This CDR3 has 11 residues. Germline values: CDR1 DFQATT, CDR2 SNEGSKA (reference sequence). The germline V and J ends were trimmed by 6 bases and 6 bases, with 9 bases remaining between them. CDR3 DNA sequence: TGCAGTGCGGAAGCTTTCAATGAGCAGTTCTTC. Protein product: CSAEAFNEQFF.

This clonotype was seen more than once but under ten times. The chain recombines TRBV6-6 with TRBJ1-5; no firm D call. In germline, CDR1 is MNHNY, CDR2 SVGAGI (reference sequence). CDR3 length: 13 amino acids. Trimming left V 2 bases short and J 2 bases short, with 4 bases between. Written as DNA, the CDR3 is TGTGCCAGCAGTTACGCGGGCAATCAGCCCCAGCATTTT. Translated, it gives CASSYAGNQPQHF.

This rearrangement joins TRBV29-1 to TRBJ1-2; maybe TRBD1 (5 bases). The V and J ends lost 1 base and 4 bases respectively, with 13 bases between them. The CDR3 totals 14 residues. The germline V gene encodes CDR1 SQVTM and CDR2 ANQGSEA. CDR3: CSVEAQGSPYGYTF. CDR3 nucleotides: TGCAGCGTTGAAGCCCAGGGTTCTCCCTATGGCTACACCTTC.

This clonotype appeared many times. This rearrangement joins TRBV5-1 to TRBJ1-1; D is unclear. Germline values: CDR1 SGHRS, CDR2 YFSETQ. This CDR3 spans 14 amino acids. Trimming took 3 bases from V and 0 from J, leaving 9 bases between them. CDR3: CASSSGTLNTEAFF. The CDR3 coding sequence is TGCGCCAGCAGCTCCGGCACTCTGAACACTGAAGCTTTCTTT.

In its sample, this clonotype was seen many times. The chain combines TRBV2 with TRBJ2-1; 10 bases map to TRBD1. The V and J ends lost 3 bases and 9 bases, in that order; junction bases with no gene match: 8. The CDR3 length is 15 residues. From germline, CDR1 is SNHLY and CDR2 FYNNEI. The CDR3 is CASSEDRGLVGEQFF. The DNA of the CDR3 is TGTGCCAGCAGTGAGGACAGGGGGTTGGTCGGTGAGCAGTTCTTC.

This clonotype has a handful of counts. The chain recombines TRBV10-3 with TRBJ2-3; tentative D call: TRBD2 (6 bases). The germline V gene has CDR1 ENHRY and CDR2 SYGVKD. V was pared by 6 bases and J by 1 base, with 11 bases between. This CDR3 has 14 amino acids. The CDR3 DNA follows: TGTGCCATCAGGGGACTGCGAGGCACAGATACGCAGTATTTT. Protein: CAIRGLRGTDTQYF.

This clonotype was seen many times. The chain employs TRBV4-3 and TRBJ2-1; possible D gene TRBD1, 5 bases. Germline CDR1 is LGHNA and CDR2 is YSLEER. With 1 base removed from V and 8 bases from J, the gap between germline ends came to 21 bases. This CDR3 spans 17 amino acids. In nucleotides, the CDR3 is TGCGCCAGCAGCCAAGTTCTTTGGGGCCCGGGCACGGATGAGCAGTTCTTC. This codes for CASSQVLWGPGTDEQFF.

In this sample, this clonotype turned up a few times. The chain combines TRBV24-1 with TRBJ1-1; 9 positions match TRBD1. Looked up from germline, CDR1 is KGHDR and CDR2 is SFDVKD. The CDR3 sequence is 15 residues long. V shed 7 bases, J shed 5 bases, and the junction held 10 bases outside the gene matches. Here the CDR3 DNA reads TGTGCCACCAGGAAAAACAGGGGGCTGTGGACTGAAGCTTTCTTT. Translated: CATRKNRGLWTEAFF.

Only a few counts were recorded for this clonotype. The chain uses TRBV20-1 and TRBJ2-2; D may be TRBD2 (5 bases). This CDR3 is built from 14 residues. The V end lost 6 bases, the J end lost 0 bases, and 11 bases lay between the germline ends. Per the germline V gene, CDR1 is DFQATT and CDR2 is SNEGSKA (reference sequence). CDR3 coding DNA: TGCAGTGCCCGAGGGTCTCCGAACACCGGGGAGCTGTTTTTT. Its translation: CSARGSPNTGELFF.

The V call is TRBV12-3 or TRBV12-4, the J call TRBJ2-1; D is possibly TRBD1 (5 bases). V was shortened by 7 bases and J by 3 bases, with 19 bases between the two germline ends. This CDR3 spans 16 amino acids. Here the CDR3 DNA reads TGTGCCAGCACCCCCTCCGGAAGGGGTTACTACAATGAGCAGTTCTTC. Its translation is CASTPSGRGYYNEQFF.

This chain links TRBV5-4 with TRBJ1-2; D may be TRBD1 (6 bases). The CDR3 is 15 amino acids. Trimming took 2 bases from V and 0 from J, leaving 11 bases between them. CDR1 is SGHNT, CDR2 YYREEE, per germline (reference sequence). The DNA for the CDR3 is TGTGCCAGCAGCTTCGGGAGGGGGGCTAACTATGGCTACACCTTC. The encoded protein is CASSFGRGANYGYTF.